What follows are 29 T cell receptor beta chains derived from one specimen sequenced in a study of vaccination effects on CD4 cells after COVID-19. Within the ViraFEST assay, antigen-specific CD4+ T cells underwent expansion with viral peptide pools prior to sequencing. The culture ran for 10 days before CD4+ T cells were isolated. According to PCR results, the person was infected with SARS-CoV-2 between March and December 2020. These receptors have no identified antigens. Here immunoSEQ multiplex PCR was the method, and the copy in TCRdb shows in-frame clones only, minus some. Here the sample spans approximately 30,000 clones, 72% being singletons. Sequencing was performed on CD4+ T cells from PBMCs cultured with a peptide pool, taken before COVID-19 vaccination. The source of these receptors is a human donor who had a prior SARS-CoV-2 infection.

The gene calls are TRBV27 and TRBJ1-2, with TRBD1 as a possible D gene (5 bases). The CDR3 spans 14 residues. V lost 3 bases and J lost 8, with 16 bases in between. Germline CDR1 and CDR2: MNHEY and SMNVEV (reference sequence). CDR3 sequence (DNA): TGTGCCAGCAGTTTTCAGGGACTGTCGGGAGGCTACACCTTC. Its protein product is CASSFQGLSGGYTF.

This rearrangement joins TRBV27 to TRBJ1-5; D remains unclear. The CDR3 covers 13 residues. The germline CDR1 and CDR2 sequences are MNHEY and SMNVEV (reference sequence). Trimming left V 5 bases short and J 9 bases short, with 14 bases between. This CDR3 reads CASSALFGLPQHF. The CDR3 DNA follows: TGTGCCAGCAGTGCCCTATTTGGTCTGCCCCAGCATTTT.

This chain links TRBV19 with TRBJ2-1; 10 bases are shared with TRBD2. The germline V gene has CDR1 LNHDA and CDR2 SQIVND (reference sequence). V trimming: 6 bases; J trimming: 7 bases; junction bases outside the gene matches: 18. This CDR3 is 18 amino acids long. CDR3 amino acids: CASSHRKTAGGPHNEQFF. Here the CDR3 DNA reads TGTGCCAGTAGCCACCGGAAAACAGCGGGAGGGCCGCATAATGAGCAGTTCTTC.

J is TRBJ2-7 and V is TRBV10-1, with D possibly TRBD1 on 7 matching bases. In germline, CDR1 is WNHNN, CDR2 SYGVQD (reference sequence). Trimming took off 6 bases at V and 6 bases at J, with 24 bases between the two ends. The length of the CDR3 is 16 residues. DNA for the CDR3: TGCGCCAGCAGGGGGGACAGTGGTCGCCCGGGGGCCGAGCAGTACTTC. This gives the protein CASRGDSGRPGAEQYF.

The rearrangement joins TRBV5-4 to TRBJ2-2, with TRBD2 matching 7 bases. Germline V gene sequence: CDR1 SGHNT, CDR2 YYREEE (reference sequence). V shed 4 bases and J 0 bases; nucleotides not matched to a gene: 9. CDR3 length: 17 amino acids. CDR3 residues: CASSPGGGVANTGELFF. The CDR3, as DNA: TGTGCCAGCAGCCCCGGGGGAGGGGTCGCGAACACCGGGGAGCTGTTTTTT.

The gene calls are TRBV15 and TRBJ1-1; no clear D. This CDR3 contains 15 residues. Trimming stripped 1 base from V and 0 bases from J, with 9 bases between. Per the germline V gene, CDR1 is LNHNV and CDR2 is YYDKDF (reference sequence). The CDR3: CATSRGGSMNTEAFF. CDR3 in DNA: TGTGCCACCAGCAGAGGCGGATCCATGAACACTGAAGCTTTCTTT.

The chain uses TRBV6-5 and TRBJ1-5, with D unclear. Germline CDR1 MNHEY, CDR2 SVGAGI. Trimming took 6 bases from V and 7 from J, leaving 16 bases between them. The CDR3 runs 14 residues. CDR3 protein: CASRPGVMVQPQHF. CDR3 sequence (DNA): TGTGCCAGCAGGCCCGGAGTTATGGTACAGCCCCAGCATTTT.

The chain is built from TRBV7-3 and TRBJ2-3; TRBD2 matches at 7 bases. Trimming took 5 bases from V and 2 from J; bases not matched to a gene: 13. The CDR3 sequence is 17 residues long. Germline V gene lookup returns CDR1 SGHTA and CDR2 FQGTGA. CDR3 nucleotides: TGTGCCAGCAGCCCGTCGCCCCTAGCGGCTCACACAGATACGCAGTATTTT. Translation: CASSPSPLAAHTDTQYF.

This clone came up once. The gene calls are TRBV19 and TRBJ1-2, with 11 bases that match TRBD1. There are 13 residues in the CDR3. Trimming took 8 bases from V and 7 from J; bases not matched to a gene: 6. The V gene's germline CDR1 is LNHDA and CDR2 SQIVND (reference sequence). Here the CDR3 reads CASGQGAAAGYTF. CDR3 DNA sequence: TGTGCCAGTGGACAGGGGGCGGCCGCTGGCTACACCTTC.

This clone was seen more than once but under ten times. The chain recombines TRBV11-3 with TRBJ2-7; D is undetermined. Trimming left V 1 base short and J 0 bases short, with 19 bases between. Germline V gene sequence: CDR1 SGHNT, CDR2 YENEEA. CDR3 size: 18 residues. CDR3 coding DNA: TGTGCCAGCAGCTTAGCAGCTTTACCCAGCGCGTACTCCTACGAGCAGTACTTC. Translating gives CASSLAALPSAYSYEQYF.

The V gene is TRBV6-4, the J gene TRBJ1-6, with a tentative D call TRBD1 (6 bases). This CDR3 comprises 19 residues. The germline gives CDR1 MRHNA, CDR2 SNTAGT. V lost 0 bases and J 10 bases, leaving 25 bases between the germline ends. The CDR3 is CASSDSTRGTIFSGSPLHF. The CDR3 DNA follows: TGTGCCAGCAGTGACTCGACGAGGGGGACCATATTCTCGGGATCACCCCTCCACTTT.

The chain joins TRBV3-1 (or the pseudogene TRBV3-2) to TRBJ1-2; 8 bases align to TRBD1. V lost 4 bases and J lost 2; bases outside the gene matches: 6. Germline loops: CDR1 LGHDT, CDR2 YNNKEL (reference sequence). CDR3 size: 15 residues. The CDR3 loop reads CASSPDRAGNYGYTF. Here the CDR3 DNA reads TGTGCCAGCAGCCCGGACAGGGCTGGGAACTATGGCTACACCTTC.

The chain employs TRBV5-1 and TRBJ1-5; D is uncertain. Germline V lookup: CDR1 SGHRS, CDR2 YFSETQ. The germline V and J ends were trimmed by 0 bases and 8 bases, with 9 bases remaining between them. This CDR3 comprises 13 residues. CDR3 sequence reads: CASSLGGGEPQHF. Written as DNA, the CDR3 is TGCGCCAGCAGCTTGGGAGGAGGAGAGCCCCAGCATTTT.

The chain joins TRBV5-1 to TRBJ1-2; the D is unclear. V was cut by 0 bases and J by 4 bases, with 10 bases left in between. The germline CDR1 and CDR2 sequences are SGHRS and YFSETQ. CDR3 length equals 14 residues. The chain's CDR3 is CASSLGSFRYGYTF. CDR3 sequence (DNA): TGCGCCAGCAGCTTGGGTAGTTTCCGCTATGGCTACACCTTC.

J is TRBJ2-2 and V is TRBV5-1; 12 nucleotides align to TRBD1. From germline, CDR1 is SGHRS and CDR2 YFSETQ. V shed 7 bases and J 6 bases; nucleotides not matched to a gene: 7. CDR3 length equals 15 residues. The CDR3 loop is CASGPGQGAPGELFF. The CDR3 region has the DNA TGCGCCAGCGGCCCGGGACAGGGGGCGCCCGGGGAGCTGTTTTTT.

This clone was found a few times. DNA for the CDR3: TGTGCCAGCTCGACAGGGGTTAAAGCTTTCTTT. Translating it yields CASSTGVKAFF. The V call is TRBV19, the J call TRBJ1-1; 8 positions agree with TRBD1. CDR1 is LNHDA and CDR2 is SQIVND in the germline V gene (reference sequence). Trimming cost V 9 bases and J 9 bases; bases outside gene matches: 6. The length of the CDR3 is 11 residues.

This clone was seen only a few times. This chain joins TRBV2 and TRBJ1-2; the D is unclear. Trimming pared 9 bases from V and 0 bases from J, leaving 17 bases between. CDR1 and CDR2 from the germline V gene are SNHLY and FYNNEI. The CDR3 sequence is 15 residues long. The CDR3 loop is CARNPAGSANYGYTF. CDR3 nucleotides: TGTGCCAGAAACCCCGCCGGTTCAGCTAACTATGGCTACACCTTC.

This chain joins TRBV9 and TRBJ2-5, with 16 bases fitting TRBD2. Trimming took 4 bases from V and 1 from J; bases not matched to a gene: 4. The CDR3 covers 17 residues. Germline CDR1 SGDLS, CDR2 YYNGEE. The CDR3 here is CASSLGLAGGLQETQYF. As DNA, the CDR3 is TGTGCCAGCAGCCTGGGACTAGCGGGGGGGCTCCAAGAGACCCAGTACTTC.

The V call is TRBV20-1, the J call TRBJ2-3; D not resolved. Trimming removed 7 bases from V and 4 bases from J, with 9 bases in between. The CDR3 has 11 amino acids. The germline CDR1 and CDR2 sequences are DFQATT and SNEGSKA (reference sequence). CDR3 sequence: CSVRVADTQYF. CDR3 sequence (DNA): TGCAGTGTAAGGGTCGCAGATACGCAGTATTTT.

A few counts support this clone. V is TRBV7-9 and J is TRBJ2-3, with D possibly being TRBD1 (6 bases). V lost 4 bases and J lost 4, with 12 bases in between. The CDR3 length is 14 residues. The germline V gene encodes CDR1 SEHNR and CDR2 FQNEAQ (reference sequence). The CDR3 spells CASSSGTSADTQYF. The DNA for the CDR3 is TGTGCCAGCAGCTCCGGGACATCCGCAGATACGCAGTATTTT.

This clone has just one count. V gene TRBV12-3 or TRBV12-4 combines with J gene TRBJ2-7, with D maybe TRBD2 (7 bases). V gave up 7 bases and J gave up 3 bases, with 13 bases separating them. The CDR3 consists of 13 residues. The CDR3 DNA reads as TGTGCCAGCAAGCGGGACATATACTACGAGCAGTACTTC. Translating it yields CASKRDIYYEQYF.

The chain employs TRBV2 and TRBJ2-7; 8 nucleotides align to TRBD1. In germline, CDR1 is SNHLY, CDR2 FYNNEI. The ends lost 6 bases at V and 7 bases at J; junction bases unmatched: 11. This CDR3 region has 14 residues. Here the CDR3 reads CASRRTGLSEEQYF. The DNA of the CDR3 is TGTGCCAGCAGGAGGACAGGGTTGTCGGAAGAGCAGTACTTC. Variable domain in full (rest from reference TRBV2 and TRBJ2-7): EPEVTQTPSHQVTQMGQEVILRCVPISNHLYFYWYRQILGQKVEFLVSFYNNEISEKSEIFDDQFSVERPDGSNFTLKIRSTKLEDSAMYFCASRRTGLSEEQYFGPGTRLTVT.

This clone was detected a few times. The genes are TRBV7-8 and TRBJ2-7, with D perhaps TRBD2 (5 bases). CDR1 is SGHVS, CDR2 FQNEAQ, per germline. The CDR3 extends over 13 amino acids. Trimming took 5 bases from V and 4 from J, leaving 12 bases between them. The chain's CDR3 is CASSPRTGYEQYF. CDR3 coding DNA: TGTGCCAGCAGCCCCCGGACTGGTTACGAGCAGTACTTC.

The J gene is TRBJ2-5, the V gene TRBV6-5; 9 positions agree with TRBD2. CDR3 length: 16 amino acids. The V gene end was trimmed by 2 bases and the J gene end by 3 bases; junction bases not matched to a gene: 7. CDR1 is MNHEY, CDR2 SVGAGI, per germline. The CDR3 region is CASSYGGTSRKETQYF. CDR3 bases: TGTGCCAGCAGTTACGGGGGGACTAGCCGCAAAGAGACCCAGTACTTC.

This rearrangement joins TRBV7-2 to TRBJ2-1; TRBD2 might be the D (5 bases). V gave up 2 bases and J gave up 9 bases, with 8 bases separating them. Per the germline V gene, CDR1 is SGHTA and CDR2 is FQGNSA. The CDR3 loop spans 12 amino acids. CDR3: CASSLMRAEQFF. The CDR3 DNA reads TGTGCCAGCAGCTTAATGAGGGCTGAGCAGTTCTTC.

The CDR3 sequence: CASSPSQREQYF. CDR3 coding DNA: TGTGCCAGCTCACCATCGCAACGCGAGCAGTACTTC. This rearrangement joins TRBV18 to TRBJ2-7; D is uncertain. CDR3 length: 12 residues. Germline V gene sequence: CDR1 KGHSH, CDR2 LQKENI. V shed 2 bases and J shed 6 bases, with 8 bases lying between them.

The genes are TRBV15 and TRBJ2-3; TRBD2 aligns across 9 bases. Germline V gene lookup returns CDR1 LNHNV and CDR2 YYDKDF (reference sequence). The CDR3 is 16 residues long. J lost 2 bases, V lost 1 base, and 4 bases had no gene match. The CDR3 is CATSRGLAGFTDTQYF. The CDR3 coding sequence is TGTGCCACCAGCAGAGGGCTAGCGGGATTCACAGATACGCAGTATTTT. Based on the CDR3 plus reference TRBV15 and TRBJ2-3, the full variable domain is DAMVIQNPRYQVTQFGKPVTLSCSQTLNHNVMYWYQQKSSQAPKLLFHYYDKDFNNEADTPDNFQSRRPNTSFCFLDIRSPGLGDTAMYLCATSRGLAGFTDTQYFGPGTRLTVL.

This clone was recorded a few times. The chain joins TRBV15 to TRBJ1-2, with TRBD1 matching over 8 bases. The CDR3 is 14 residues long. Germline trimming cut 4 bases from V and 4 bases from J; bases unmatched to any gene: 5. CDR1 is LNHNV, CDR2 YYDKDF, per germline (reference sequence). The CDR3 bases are TGTGCCACCAGCATAGGACAGGGAGGCTATGGCTACACCTTC. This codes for CATSIGQGGYGYTF. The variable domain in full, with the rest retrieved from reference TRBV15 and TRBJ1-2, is DAMVIQNPRYQVTQFGKPVTLSCSQTLNHNVMYWYQQKSSQAPKLLFHYYDKDFNNEADTPDNFQSRRPNTSFCFLDIRSPGLGDTAMYLCATSIGQGGYGYTFGSGTRLTVV.

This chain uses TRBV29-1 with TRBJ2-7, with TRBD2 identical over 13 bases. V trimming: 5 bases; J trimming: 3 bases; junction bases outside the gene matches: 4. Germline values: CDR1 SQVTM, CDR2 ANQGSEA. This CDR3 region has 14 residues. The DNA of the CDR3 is TGCAGCGTTCGACTAGCGGGAGGCCACTACGAGCAGTACTTC. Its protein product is CSVRLAGGHYEQYF.